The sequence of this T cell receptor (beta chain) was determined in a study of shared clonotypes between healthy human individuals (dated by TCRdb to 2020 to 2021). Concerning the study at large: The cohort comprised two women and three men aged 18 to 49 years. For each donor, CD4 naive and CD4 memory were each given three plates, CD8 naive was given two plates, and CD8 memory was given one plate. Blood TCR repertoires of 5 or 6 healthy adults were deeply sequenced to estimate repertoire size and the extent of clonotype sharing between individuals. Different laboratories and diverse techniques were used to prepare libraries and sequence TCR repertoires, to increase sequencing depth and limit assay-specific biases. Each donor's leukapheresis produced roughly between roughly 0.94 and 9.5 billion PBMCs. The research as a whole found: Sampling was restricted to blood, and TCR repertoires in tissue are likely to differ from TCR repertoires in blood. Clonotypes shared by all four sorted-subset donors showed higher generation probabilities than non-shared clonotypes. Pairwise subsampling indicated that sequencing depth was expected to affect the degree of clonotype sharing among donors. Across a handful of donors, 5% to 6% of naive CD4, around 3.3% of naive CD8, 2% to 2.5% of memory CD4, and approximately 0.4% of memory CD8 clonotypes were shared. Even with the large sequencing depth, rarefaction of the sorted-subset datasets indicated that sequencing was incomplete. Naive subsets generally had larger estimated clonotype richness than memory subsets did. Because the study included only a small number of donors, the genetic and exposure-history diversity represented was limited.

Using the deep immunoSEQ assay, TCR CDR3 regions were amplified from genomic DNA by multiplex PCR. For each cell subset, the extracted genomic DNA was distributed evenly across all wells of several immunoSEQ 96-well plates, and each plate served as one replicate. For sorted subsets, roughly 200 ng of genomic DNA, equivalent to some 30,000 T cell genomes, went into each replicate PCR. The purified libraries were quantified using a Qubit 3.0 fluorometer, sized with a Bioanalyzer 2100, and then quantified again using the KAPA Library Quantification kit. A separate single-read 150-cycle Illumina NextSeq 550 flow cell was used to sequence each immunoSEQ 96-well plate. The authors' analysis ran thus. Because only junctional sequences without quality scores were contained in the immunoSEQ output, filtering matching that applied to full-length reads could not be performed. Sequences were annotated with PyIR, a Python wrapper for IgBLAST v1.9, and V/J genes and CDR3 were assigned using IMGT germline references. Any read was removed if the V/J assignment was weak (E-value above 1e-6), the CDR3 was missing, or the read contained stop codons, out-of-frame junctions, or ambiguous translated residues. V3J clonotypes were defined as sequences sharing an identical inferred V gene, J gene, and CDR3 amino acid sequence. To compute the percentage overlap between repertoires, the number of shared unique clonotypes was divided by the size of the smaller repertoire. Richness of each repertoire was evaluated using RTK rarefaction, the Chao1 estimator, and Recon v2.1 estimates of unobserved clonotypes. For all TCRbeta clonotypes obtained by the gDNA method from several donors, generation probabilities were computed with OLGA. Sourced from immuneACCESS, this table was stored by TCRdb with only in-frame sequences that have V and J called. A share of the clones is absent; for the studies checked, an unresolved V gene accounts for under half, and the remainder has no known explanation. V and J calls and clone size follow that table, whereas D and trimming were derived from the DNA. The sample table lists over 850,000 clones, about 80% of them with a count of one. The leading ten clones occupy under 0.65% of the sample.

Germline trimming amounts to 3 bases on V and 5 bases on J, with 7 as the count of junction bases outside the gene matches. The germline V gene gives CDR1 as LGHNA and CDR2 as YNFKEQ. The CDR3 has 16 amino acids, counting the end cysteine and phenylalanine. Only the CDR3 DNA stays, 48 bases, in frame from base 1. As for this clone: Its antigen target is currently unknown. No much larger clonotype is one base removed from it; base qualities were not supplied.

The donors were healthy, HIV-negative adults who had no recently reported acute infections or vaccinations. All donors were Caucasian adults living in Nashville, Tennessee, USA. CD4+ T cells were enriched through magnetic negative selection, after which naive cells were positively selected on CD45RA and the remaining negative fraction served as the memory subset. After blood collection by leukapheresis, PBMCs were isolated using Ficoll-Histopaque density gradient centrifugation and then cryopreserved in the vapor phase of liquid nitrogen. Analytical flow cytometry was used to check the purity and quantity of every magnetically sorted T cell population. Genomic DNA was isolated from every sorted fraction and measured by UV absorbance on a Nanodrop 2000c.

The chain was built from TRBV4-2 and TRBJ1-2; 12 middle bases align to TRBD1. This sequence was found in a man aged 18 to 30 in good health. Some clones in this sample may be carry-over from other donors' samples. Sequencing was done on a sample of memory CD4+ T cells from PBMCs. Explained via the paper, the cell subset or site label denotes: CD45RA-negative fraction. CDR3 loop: CASSQMGQGAVYGYTF. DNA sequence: TGTGCCAGCAGCCAGATGGGACAGGGGGCCGTATATGGCTACACCTTC.